These 8 T cell receptor beta chains were all obtained from the same sample, sequenced in a study of blood T cell repertoires in COVID-19 (dated by TCRdb to 2018 to 2020). Preparation of the library involved the immunoSEQ multiplex PCR assay. Entries here come from immuneACCESS through TCRdb and include only in-frame sequences with V and J called. Some clones fail to appear in such tables; in the studies checked, an unresolved V gene covers under half of the shortfall, and the cause of the remainder is unknown. The sample includes about 180,000 clones, with around 86% observed a single time. Roughly 7.5% of the sample is in the top ten clones. The material sequenced was peripheral blood. The receptor source for this set is a woman aged 70-85 years with COVID-19, enrolled during active disease.

This chain uses TRBV9 with TRBJ2-3; TRBD1 aligns across 8 bases. V trimming: 4 bases; J trimming: 7 bases; junction bases outside the gene matches: 11. Germline CDR1 is SGDLS and CDR2 is YYNGEE. CDR3 length: 15 amino acids. For the CDR3, the DNA is TGTGCCAGCAGCTCAGGCGGTACAGGGGGATATACGCAGTATTTT. This sequence encodes CASSSGGTGGYTQYF. Full variable domain (outside the CDR3, taken from reference TRBV9 and TRBJ2-3): DSGVTQTPKHLITATGQRVTLRCSPRSGDLSVYWYQQSLDQGLQFLIQYYNGEERAKGNILERFSAQQFPDLHSELNLSSLELGDSALYFCASSSGGTGGYTQYFGPGTRLTVL.

The chain joins TRBV24-1 to TRBJ2-1, with 7 bases identical to TRBD1. Trimming at V came to 4 bases and at J to 8 bases, leaving 16 bases not matched to a gene. The CDR3 covers 17 residues. The V gene's germline CDR1 is KGHDR and CDR2 SFDVKD. CDR3 bases: TGTGCCACCAGTGAAACAGGGGTGTTTGGCCGACTGTATGAGCAGTTCTTC. Protein: CATSETGVFGRLYEQFF.

The chain's CDR3 is CASSQRYGTENTGELFF. CDR3 sequence (DNA): TGTGCCAGCAGCCAAAGATACGGGACAGAGAACACCGGGGAGCTGTTTTTT. This sequence joins TRBV14 and TRBJ2-2; 7 bases match TRBD1. Unmatched junction bases numbered 7, after V lost 2 bases and J lost 1 base. Germline V CDR1 and CDR2: SGHDN, FVKESK. The CDR3 is 17 residues long.

The rearrangement joins TRBV7-9 to TRBJ2-7; TRBD1 is a possible D gene (6 bases). Germline CDR1 SEHNR, CDR2 FQNEAQ (reference sequence). Between the trimmed V and J ends, which lost 1 base and 6 bases, there was a span of 13 bases. CDR3 length: 14 amino acids. Here the CDR3 reads CASSLDWGRSEQYF. In nucleotides, the CDR3 is TGTGCCAGCAGCTTAGATTGGGGGCGCAGCGAGCAGTACTTC. Based on the CDR3 plus reference TRBV7-9 and TRBJ2-7, the full variable domain is DTGVSQNPRHKITKRGQNVTFRCDPISEHNRLYWYRQTLGQGPEFLTYFQNEAQLEKSRLLSDRFSAERPKGSFSTLEIQRTEQGDSAMYLCASSLDWGRSEQYFGPGTRLTVT.

This clone was recorded only once. The CDR3 is CASSQEAAFSYNEQFF. The CDR3 nucleotides read TGCGCCAGCAGCCAAGAAGCCGCGTTCTCCTACAATGAGCAGTTCTTC. The chain is built from TRBV4-3 and TRBJ2-1; D gene ambiguous. V gave up 0 bases and J gave up 0 bases, with 9 bases separating them. The CDR3 totals 16 residues. CDR1 LGHNA and CDR2 YSLEER come from the germline V gene.

The chain links TRBV5-4 to TRBJ2-7, with 8 bases fitting TRBD1. Germline assignment: CDR1 SGHNT and CDR2 YYREEE (reference sequence). Trimming took 4 bases from V and 1 from J; bases not matched to a gene: 4. The CDR3 length is 14 residues. Written as DNA, the CDR3 is TGTGCCAGCAGCCGAGGGACAGGATCCTACGAGCAGTACTTC. This encodes CASSRGTGSYEQYF.

The CDR3 DNA is TGTGCCAGTAGTCAGGGTTGGAACACTGAAGCTTTCTTT. It specifies CASSQGWNTEAFF. This chain uses TRBV19 with TRBJ1-1, with D perhaps matching TRBD1 (5 bases). Germline V gene sequence: CDR1 LNHDA, CDR2 SQIVND (reference sequence). This CDR3 has 13 residues. Trimming left V 5 bases short and J 1 base short, with 8 bases between.

The V and J genes are TRBV6-2 or TRBV6-3 and TRBJ1-1; 7 bases align to TRBD1. In germline, CDR1 is MNHEY, CDR2 SVGEGT. V lost 2 bases to trimming and J lost 4 bases; unmatched junction nucleotides: 1. CDR3 length: 13 residues. The CDR3 loop reads CASSYDRVTEAFF. CDR3 in DNA: TGTGCCAGCAGTTACGACAGGGTCACTGAAGCTTTCTTT.